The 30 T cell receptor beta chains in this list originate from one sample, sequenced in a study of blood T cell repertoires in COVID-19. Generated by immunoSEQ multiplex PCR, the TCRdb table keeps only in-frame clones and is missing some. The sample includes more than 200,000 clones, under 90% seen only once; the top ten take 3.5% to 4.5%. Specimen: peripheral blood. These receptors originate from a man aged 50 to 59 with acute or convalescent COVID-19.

DNA of the CDR3: TGTGCCAGCAGTTTAAAGGGGGGGAATGAGCAGTTCTTC. Amino acid sequence: CASSLKGGNEQFF. The chain is built from TRBV12-3 or TRBV12-4 and TRBJ2-1, with a tentative D call TRBD2 (7 bases). V lost 2 bases, J lost 7 bases, and 9 bases lay in between. The CDR3 has 13 amino acids.

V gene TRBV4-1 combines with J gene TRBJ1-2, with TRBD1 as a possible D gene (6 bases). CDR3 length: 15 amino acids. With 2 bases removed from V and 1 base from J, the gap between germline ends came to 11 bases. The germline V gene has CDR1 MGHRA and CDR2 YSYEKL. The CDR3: CASSQQGTLNYGYTF. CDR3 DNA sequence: TGCGCCAGCAGCCAACAGGGGACCCTTAACTATGGCTACACCTTC.

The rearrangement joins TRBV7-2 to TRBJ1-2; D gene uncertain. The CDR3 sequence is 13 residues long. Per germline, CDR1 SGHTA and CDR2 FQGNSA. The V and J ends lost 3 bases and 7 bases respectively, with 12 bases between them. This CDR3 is CASSFAPRGGYTF. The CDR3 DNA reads TGTGCCAGCAGCTTCGCGCCACGGGGTGGCTACACCTTC.

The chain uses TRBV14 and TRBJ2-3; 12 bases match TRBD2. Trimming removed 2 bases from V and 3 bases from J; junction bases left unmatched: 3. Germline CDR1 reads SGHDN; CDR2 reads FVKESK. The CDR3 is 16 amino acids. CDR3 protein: CASSQFLAGGTDTQYF. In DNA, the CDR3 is TGTGCCAGCAGCCAATTTCTAGCGGGGGGGACAGATACGCAGTATTTT.

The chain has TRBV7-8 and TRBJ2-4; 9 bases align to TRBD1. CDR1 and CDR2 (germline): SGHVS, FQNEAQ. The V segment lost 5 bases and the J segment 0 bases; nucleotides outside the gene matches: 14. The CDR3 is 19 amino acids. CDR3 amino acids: CASSPRDRASTLAKNIQYF. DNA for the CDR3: TGTGCCAGCAGCCCAAGGGACAGGGCTTCGACGCTAGCCAAAAACATTCAGTACTTC. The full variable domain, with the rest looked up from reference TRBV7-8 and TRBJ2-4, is GAGVSQSPRYKVAKRGQDVALRCDPISGHVSLFWYQQALGQGPEFLTYFQNEAQLDKSGLPSDRFFAERPEGSVSTLKIQRTQQEDSAVYLCASSPRDRASTLAKNIQYFGAGTRLSVL.

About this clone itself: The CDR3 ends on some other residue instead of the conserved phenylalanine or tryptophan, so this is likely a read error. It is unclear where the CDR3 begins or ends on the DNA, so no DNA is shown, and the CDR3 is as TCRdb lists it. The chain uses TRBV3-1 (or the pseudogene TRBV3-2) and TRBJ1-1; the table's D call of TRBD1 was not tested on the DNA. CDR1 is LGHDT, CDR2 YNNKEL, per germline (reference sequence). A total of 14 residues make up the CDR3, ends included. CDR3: CASSQGQDRRSLVL.

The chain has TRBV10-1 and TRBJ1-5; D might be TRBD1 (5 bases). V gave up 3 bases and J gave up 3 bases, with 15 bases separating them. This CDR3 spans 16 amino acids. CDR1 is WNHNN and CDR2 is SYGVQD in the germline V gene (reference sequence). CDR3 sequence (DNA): TGCGCCAGCAGTGAAAAGCAGGGTCTCTACAATCAGCCCCAGCATTTT. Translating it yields CASSEKQGLYNQPQHF.

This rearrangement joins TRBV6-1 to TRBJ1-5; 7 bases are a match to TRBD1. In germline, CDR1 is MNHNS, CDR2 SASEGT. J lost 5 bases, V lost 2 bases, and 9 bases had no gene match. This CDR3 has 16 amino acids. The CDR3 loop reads CASSEWGRGSDQPQHF. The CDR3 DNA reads TGTGCCAGCAGTGAATGGGGCAGGGGGTCCGATCAGCCCCAGCATTTT.

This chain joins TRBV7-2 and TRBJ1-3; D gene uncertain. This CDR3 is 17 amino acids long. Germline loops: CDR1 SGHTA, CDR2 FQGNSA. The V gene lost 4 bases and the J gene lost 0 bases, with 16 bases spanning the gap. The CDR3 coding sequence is TGTGCCAGCAGCTCCAGGAGGGCAGGAGCCTCTGGAAACACCATATATTTT. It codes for CASSSRRAGASGNTIYF.

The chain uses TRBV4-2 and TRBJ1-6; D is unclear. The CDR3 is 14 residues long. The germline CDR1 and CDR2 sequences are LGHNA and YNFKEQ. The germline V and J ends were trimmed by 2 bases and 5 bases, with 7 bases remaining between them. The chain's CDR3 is CASSQQEDNSPLHF. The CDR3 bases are TGTGCCAGCAGCCAACAGGAGGATAATTCACCCCTCCACTTT.

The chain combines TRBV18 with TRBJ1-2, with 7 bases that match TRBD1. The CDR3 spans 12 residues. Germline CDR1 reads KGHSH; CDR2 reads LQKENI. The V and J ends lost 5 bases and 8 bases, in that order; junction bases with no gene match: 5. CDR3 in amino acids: CASSSGTEGYTF. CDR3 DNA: TGTGCCAGCTCATCCGGGACAGAAGGCTACACCTTC.

The CDR3 is CASSKWGSTGGGGADTQYF. In DNA form, the CDR3 reads TGTGCCAGCAGCAAGTGGGGATCAACAGGGGGCGGTGGTGCAGATACGCAGTATTTT. The gene calls are TRBV21-1 and TRBJ2-3; TRBD1 was called by the table and not checked on the DNA. TRBV21-1 is tagged as a pseudogene. CDR3 length: 19 amino acids.

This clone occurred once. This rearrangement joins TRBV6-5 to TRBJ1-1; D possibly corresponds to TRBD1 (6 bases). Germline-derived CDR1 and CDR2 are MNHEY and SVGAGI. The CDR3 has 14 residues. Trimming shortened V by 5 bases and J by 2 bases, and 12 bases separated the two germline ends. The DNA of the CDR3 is TGTGCCAGCAGTCCCGCGGGGGGCAACACTGAAGCTTTCTTT. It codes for CASSPAGGNTEAFF.

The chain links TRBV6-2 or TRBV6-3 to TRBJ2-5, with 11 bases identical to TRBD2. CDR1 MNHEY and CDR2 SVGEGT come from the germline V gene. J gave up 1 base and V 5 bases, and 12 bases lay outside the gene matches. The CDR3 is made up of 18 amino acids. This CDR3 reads CASSPYRSGGAFQETQYF. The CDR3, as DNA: TGTGCCAGCAGTCCATATCGTAGCGGGGGGGCTTTCCAAGAGACCCAGTACTTC.

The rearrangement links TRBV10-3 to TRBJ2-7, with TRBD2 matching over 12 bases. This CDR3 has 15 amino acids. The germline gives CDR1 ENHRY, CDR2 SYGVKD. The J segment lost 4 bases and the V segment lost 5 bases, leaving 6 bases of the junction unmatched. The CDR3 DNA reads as TGTGCCATCAGTCAAGGACTAGCGGGGCCATACGAGCAGTACTTC. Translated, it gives CAISQGLAGPYEQYF.

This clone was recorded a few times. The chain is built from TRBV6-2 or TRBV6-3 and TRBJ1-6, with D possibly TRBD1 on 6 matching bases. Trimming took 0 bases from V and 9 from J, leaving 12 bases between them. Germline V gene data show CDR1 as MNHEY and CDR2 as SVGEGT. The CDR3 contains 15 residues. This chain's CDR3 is CASSYSARGGSPLHF. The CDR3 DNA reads TGTGCCAGCAGTTACTCGGCCAGGGGTGGTTCACCCCTCCACTTT.

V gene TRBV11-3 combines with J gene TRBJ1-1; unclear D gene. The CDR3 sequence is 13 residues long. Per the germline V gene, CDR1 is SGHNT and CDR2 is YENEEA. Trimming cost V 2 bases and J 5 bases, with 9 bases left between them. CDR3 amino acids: CASSLTQVTEAFF. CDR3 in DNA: TGTGCCAGCAGCTTAACTCAGGTAACTGAAGCTTTCTTT.

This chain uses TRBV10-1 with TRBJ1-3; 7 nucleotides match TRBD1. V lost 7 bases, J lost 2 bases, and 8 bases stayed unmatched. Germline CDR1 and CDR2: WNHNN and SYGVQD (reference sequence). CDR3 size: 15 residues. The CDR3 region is CASMEGTAPGNTIYF. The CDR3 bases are TGCGCCAGCATGGAAGGGACAGCTCCTGGAAACACCATATATTTT.

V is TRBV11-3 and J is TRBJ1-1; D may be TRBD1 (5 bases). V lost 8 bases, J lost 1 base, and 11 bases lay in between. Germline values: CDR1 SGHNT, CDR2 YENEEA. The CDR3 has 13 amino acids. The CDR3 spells CASYRGRNTEAFF. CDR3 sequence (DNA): TGTGCCAGCTATAGGGGCAGGAACACTGAAGCTTTCTTT.

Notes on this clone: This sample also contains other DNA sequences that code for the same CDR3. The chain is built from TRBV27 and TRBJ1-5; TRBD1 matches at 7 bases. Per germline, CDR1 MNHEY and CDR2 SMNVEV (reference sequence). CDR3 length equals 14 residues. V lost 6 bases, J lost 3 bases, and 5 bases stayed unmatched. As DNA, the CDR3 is TGTGCCAGCAGCCCGGGACAGTACAATCAGCCCCAGCATTTT. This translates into CASSPGQYNQPQHF.

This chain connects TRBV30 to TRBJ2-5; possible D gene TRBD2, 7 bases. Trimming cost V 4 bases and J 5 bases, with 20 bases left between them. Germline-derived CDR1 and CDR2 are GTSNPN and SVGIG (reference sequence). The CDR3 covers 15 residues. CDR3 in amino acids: CAWNGGPQGGETQYF. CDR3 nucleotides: TGTGCCTGGAACGGGGGGCCCCAGGGTGGGGAGACCCAGTACTTC.

DNA for the CDR3: TGTGCCAGTAGTGCCCTTACGGGTCGCTCGAACACCGGGGAGCTGTTTTTT. Protein: CASSALTGRSNTGELFF. The rearrangement joins TRBV19 to TRBJ2-2; D is unclear. With 5 bases removed from V and 0 bases from J, the gap between germline ends came to 16 bases. This CDR3 contains 17 residues. Germline CDR1 is LNHDA and CDR2 is SQIVND (reference sequence). Combining the CDR3 with reference TRBV19 and TRBJ2-2 gives the whole variable domain DGGITQSPKYLFRKEGQNVTLSCEQNLNHDAMYWYRQDPGQGLRLIYYSQIVNDFQKGDIAEGYSVSREKKESFPLTVTSAQKNPTAFYLCASSALTGRSNTGELFFGEGSRLTVL.

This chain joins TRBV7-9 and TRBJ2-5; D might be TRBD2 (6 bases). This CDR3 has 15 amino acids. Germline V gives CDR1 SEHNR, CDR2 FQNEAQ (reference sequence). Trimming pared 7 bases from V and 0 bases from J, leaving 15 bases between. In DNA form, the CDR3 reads TGTGCCAGCATCGTAGGGGCGGGGAACCAAGAGACCCAGTACTTC. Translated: CASIVGAGNQETQYF.

Here the CDR3 reads CASSLGRRSSGNTIYF. The CDR3 nucleotides are TGTGCCAGCAGCTTAGGACGGAGATCATCTGGAAACACCATATATTTT. The rearrangement links TRBV7-2 to TRBJ1-3, with D unresolved. Per germline, CDR1 SGHTA and CDR2 FQGNSA. V dropped 1 base and J dropped 1 base, with 11 bases sitting between them. There are 16 residues in the CDR3.

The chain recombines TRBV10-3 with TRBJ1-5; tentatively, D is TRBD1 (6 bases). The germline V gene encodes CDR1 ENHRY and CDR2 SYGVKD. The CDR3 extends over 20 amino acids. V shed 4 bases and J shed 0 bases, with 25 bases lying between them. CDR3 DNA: TGTGCCATCAGTGGACCCAGCTTTGGGACACACGCGATTAGCAATCAGCCCCAGCATTTT. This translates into CAISGPSFGTHAISNQPQHF.

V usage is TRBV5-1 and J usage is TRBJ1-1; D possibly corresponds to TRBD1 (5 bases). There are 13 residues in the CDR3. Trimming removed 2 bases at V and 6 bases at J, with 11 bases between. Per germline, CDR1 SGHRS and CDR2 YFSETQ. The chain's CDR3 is CASSFGGKAEAFF. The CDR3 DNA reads TGCGCCAGCAGCTTTGGGGGGAAGGCTGAAGCTTTCTTT.

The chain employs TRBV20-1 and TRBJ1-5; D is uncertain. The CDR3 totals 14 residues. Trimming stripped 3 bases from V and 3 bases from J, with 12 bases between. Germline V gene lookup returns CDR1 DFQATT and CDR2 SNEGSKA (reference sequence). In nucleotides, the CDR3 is TGCAGTGCTAGTAAAGGGAGATTCAATCAGCCCCAGCATTTT. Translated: CSASKGRFNQPQHF.

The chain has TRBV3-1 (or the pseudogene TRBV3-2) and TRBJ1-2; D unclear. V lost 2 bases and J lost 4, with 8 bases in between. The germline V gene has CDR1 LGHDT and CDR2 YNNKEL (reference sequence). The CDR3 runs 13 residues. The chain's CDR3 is CASSQLERYGYTF. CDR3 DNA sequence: TGTGCCAGCAGCCAATTAGAGCGCTATGGCTACACCTTC.

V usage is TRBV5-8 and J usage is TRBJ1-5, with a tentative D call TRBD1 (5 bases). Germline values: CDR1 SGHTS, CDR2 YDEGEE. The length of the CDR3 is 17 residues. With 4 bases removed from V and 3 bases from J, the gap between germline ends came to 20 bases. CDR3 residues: CASSPGVSFTPNQPQHF. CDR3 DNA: TGTGCCAGCAGCCCGGGGGTCTCTTTTACCCCCAATCAGCCCCAGCATTTT.

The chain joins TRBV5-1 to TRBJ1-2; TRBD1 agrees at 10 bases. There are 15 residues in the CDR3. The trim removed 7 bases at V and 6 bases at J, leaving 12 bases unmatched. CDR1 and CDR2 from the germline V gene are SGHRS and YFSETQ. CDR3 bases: TGCGCCAGCCGATCTCAAGGACAGGGGGTAAATGGCTACACCTTC. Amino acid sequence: CASRSQGQGVNGYTF.